This T cell receptor (beta chain) was found in a study of beta chain features in type 1 diabetes. In its sample, this clone was seen a few times. This specimen includes other DNA sequences encoding the same CDR3. From germline, CDR1 is SGHDN and CDR2 FVKESK. This CDR3 comprises 14 residues. V gave up 1 base and J gave up 9 bases, with 10 bases separating them. Expressed TCRB transcripts were sequenced, since all the RNA that had been isolated was reverse transcribed. Naive, central memory and regulatory T cell samples produced a mean of approximately 3.5 million reads. This table comes from immunoSEQ multiplex PCR, and its TCRdb copy is limited to in-frame clones, with some not included. The table has nearly 250,000 clones, about 14% seen once. Only one heparinised blood draw was taken per donor, and its volume averaged about 120 mL. Purity above 95% was achieved in all sorted populations.

The source material was naive CD4+ T cells from blood. The sequence was obtained from a woman aged 40-49 years in good health. The chain employs TRBV14 and TRBJ1-6; TRBD1 might be the D (5 bases). CDR3 sequence (DNA): TGTGCCAGCAGCCAAGTCGGCGGGGGTTCACCCCTCCACTTT. Its protein is CASSQVGGGSPLHF. The full variable domain, rest sourced from reference TRBV14 and TRBJ1-6, is EAGVTQFPSHSVIEKGQTVTLRCDPISGHDNLYWYRRVMGKEIKFLLHFVKESKQDESGMPNNRFLAERTGGTYSTLKVQPAELEDSGVYFCASSQVGGGSPLHFGNGTRLTVT.